This T cell receptor (beta chain) was captured in a study of Graves' ophthalmopathy and Graves' hyperthyroidism. CDR1 is SGHTA and CDR2 is FQGTGA in the germline V gene. The CDR3 has 15 residues. Trimming took 2 bases from V and 3 from J, leaving 10 bases between them. Moderate-to-severe activity, CAS at least 3, NOSPECS at least 4 and duration under 3 months characterized donors with ophthalmopathy. The diagnosis combined clinical symptoms, thyroxine, TRAb, thyroid ultrasound and orbital computed tomography scans. This clonotype occurred many times. Its cognate antigen is unknown. Findings and caveats of the study: Sensitivity of approximately 88% and specificity of around 76% were achieved when a 13-signature model separated ophthalmopathy from stable hyperthyroidism.

Transcripts of RNA were the source for amplifying TCR beta CDR3 regions. RT-PCR in the first round used HTBI primers; a second-round multiplex PCR followed. TCRdb re-derived calls from the multiplex PCR reads in MiXCR, one entry per CDR3 protein. This table holds 350,000 to 400,000 distinct CDR3 sequences, around 17% found once. The chain joins TRBV7-3 to TRBJ2-2; D gene uncertain. Sequencing input: peripheral blood. The receptor's source is a woman aged 18-30 years with Graves' ophthalmopathy. CDR3 region: CASSLSLLDTGELFF. The CDR3 bases are TGTGCCAGCAGCTTATCCCTACTCGACACCGGGGAGCTGTTTTTT.